The source of this TCR beta chain is a study of CD8 T cells in Susac syndrome. Study-wide results and caveats: As the study acknowledged, the number of individuals in its TCR sequencing and HLA analysis was relatively small.

Reverse transcription of about 0.45 to 1 ug RNA was performed with random hexamers. TCRdb re-called the immunoSEQ multiplex PCR reads with MiXCR, one entry per CDR3 protein. The sample shows around 150,000 distinct CDR3 sequences, nearly 97% of them seen only once. V was clipped by 4 bases and J by 8 bases, with 15 bases between them. The CDR3 runs 14 residues. On this clonotype: Antigen: not known.

The sequence came from a human donor with Susac syndrome. The sequenced sample was CD4+ T cells from PBMCs. This chain links TRBV12-3 or TRBV12-4 with TRBJ2-4, with D uncertain. The CDR3 coding sequence is TGTGCCAGCAGTTCCCCCCAAGGCTGGGACATTCAGTACTTC. Protein sequence: CASSSPQGWDIQYF.